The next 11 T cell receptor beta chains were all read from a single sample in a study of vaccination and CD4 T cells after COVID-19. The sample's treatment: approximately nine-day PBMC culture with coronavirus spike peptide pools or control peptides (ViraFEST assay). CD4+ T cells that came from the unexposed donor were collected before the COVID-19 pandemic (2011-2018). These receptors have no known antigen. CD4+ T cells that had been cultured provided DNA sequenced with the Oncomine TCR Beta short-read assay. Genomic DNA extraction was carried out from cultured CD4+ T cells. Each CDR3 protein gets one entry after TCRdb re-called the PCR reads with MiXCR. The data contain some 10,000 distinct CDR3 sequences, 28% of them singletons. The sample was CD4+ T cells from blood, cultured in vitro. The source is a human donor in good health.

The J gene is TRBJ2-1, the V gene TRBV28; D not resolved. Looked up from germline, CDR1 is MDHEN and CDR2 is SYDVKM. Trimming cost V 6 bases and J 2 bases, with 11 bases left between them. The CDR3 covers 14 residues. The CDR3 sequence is CASRASDPYNEQFF. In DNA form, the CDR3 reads TGTGCCAGCAGGGCCTCTGACCCCTACAATGAGCAGTTCTTC.

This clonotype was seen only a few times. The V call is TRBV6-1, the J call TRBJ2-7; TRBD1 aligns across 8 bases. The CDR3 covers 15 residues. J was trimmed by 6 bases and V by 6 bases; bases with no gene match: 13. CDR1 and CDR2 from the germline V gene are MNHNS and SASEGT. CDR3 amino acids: CASRDRAVYFSEQYF. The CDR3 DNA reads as TGTGCCAGCAGGGACAGGGCGGTCTACTTCTCCGAGCAGTACTTC.

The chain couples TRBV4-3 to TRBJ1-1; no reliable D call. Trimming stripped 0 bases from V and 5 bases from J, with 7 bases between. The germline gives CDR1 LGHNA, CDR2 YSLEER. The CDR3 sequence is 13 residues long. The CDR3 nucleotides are TGCGCCAGCAGCCAAGATTTCCTTACTGAAGCTTTCTTT. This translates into CASSQDFLTEAFF.

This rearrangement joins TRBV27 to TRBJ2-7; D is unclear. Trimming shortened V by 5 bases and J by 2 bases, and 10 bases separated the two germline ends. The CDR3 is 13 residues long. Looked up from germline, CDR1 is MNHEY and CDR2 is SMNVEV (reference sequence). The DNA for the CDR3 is TGTGCCAGCAGTCCCCGAACTACCTACGAGCAGTACTTC. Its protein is CASSPRTTYEQYF.

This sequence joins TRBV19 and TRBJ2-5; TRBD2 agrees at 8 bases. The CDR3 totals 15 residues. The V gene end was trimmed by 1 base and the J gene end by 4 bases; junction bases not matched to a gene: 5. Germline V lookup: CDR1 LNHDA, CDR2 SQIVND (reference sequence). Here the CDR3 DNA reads TGTGCCAGTAGTATAGGCAGAGCGGGAGTAGAGACCCAGTACTTC. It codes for CASSIGRAGVETQYF.

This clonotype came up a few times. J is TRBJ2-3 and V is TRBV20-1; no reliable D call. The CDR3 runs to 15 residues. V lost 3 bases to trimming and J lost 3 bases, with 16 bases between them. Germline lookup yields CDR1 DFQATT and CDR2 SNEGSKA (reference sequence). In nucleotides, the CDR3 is TGCAGTGCTAGCCGATTAGCCCGAACTACAGATACGCAGTATTTT. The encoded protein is CSASRLARTTDTQYF.

CDR3 nucleotide sequence: TGCGCCAGCAGCCAAGATGGGGGAACCGGGGCCAACGTCCTGACTTTC. Amino acids: CASSQDGGTGANVLTF. The rearrangement links TRBV4-3 to TRBJ2-6, with D perhaps being TRBD1 or TRBD2 (5 bases each). Germline V gene sequence: CDR1 LGHNA, CDR2 YSLEER. Trimming shortened V by 0 bases and J by 4 bases, and 10 bases separated the two germline ends. This CDR3 comprises 16 residues.

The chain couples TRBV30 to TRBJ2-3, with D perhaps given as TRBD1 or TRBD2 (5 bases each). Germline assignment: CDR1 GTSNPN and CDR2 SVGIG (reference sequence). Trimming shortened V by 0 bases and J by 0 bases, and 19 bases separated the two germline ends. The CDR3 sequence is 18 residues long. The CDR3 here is CAWSVRGAHRASTDTQYF. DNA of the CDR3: TGTGCCTGGAGTGTACGGGGCGCTCATCGGGCTAGCACAGATACGCAGTATTTT.

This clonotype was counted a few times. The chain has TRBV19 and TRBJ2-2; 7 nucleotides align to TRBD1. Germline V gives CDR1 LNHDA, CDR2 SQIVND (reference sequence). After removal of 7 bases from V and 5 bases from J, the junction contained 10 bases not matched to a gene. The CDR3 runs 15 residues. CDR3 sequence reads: CASNIGAGGTGELFF. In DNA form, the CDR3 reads TGTGCCAGTAACATAGGGGCAGGGGGAACCGGGGAGCTGTTTTTT.

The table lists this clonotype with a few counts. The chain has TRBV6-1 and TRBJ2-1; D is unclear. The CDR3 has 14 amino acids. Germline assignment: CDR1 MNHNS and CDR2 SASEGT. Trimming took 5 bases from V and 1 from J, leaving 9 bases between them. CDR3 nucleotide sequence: TGTGCCAGCAGTCCCATGGCTTCCTACAATGAGCAGTTCTTC. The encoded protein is CASSPMASYNEQFF.

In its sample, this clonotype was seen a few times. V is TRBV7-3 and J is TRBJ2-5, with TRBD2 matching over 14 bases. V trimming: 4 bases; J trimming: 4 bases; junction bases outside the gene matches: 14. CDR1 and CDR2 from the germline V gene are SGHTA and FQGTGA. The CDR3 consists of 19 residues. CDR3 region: CASSSGLAGGLLGRETQYF. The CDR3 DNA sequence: TGTGCCAGCAGCTCCGGACTAGCGGGAGGCTTGTTGGGGAGAGAGACCCAGTACTTC.